The 32 T cell receptor beta chains below come from one sample, sequenced in a study of response to subunit inactivated influenza vaccine. TCRdb used MiXCR to reprocess the RT-PCR reads, holding one entry per CDR3 protein. The table has roughly 150,000 distinct CDR3 sequences, approximately 10% seen once; the top ten hold about an eighth. The sample was non-naive T cells sorted from PBMCs, taken about 6 weeks after vaccination. These receptors came from a man aged 50 to 60 who received an inactivated influenza vaccine.

The rearrangement uses TRBV28 and TRBJ2-7; 8 nucleotides match TRBD1. CDR1 and CDR2 (germline): MDHEN, SYDVKM. The CDR3 loop spans 13 amino acids. J gave up 4 bases and V 8 bases, and 7 bases lay outside the gene matches. The CDR3 sequence: CASLPGGGYEQYF. CDR3 DNA: TGTGCCAGCCTTCCAGGGGGCGGGTACGAGCAGTACTTC.

The CDR3 DNA sequence: TGCAGTGCCTCACAGGAGGGCCGAACAGATACGCAGTATTTT. Translated, it gives CSASQEGRTDTQYF. The chain is built from TRBV20-1 and TRBJ2-3; tentatively, D is TRBD2 (6 bases). The CDR3 totals 14 residues. Trimming cost V 6 bases and J 3 bases, with 16 bases left between them. In germline, CDR1 is DFQATT, CDR2 SNEGSKA (reference sequence).

The chain has TRBV30 and TRBJ2-6; no firm D call. The CDR3 has 12 residues. The V gene's germline CDR1 is GTSNPN and CDR2 SVGIG (reference sequence). The V gene lost 5 bases and the J gene lost 6 bases, with 8 bases spanning the gap. CDR3 bases: TGTGCCTGGTCCATTAAGGCCAACGTCCTGACTTTC. The encoded protein is CAWSIKANVLTF.

The J gene is TRBJ2-1, the V gene TRBV6-1; 10 positions match TRBD2. The J segment lost 3 bases and the V segment lost 1 base, leaving 3 bases of the junction unmatched. The CDR3 contains 16 residues. Germline assignment: CDR1 MNHNS and CDR2 SASEGT. In DNA form, the CDR3 reads TGTGCCAGCAGTGAAGAACTAGCGGGACACTACAATGAGCAGTTCTTC. It codes for CASSEELAGHYNEQFF.

This clonotype has ten or more counts. At one of its ends the junction is not consistent with the germline gene, which may arise from a read error. This chain links TRBV12-3 or TRBV12-4 with TRBJ2-1; a weak D match, TRBD2 (6 bases). The CDR3 spans 15 residues. CDR3 residues: CASRLGTPLNNEQFF. The CDR3 DNA reads as TGTGCCAGCAGATTAGGGACTCCTCTAAACAATGAGCAGTTCTTC.

This clonotype appeared a few times. The chain couples TRBV28 to TRBJ1-2; 7 bases are a match to TRBD1. Germline lookup yields CDR1 MDHEN and CDR2 SYDVKM. V dropped 6 bases and J dropped 4; count of bases not matched to a gene: 5. This CDR3 contains 13 residues. The CDR3 DNA sequence: TGTGCCAGCAGACAGGGGCCAGTCTATGGCTACACCTTC. Translating it yields CASRQGPVYGYTF.

This clonotype was seen a few times. The V call is TRBV20-1, the J call TRBJ2-7; TRBD2 matches 13 bases. This CDR3 region has 15 residues. CDR1 DFQATT and CDR2 SNEGSKA come from the germline V gene (reference sequence). The V and J ends lost 4 bases and 5 bases, in that order; junction bases with no gene match: 8. The CDR3 DNA follows: TGCAGTGCTAATCCCTTTGGACTAGCGGGAGACGAGCAGTACTTC. Protein sequence: CSANPFGLAGDEQYF.

This clonotype was counted a few times. The chain uses TRBV11-2 and TRBJ2-3, with D uncertain. V lost 7 bases and J 0 bases, leaving 5 bases between the germline ends. The CDR3 covers 12 residues. Germline-derived CDR1 and CDR2 are SGHAT and FQNNGV. The CDR3 nucleotides are TGTGCCAGCACCCCCAGCACAGATACGCAGTATTTT. It encodes CASTPSTDTQYF.

CDR3 nucleotides: TGCAGTGCACAGACTAGCGGGAGCTCGGGAGATACGCAGTATTTT. This sequence encodes CSAQTSGSSGDTQYF. V and J are TRBV20-1 and TRBJ2-3; 12 nucleotides match TRBD2. V was clipped by 6 bases and J by 5 bases; unmatched bases: 9. Germline V CDR1 and CDR2: DFQATT, SNEGSKA (reference sequence). The CDR3 has 15 amino acids.

This clonotype was seen more than once but under ten times. The V and J genes are TRBV4-3 and TRBJ1-1; D unresolved. The CDR3 has 13 residues. Germline V gene sequence: CDR1 LGHNA, CDR2 YSLEER. Deletions cut 4 bases from V and 1 base from J, with 7 bases between. The CDR3 bases are TGCGCCAGCAGCCCCCGTTGGAACACTGAAGCTTTCTTT. It translates to CASSPRWNTEAFF.

The V call is TRBV5-8, the J call TRBJ2-3; TRBD2 matches at 8 bases. The CDR3 runs 16 residues. Germline lookup yields CDR1 SGHTS and CDR2 YDEGEE. Germline trimming cut 4 bases from V and 2 bases from J; bases unmatched to any gene: 9. The CDR3 loop reads CASSRSGGGNTDTQYF. CDR3 nucleotides: TGTGCCAGCAGCCGGTCAGGCGGGGGGAACACAGATACGCAGTATTTT. Drawing the rest from reference TRBV5-8 and TRBJ2-3, the complete variable domain is EAGVTQSPTHLIKTRGQQATLRCSPISGHTSVYWYQQALGLGLQFLLWYDEGEERNRGNFPPRFSGRQFPNYSSELNVNALELEDSALYLCASSRSGGGNTDTQYFGPGTRLTVL.

This clonotype was detected a few times. The CDR3 sequence: CASSIRGSGANVLTF. CDR3 nucleotides: TGTGCCAGCAGCATAAGGGGCTCTGGGGCCAACGTCCTGACTTTC. This chain connects TRBV7-2 to TRBJ2-6, with D perhaps TRBD1 (5 bases). Germline V gene lookup returns CDR1 SGHTA and CDR2 FQGNSA. The V gene lost 5 bases and the J gene lost 0 bases, with 8 bases spanning the gap. The CDR3 sequence is 15 residues long.

This rearrangement joins TRBV7-2 to TRBJ2-5; 12 bases fit TRBD2. The CDR3 contains 16 residues. Germline values: CDR1 SGHTA, CDR2 FQGNSA. The J segment lost 5 bases and the V segment lost 2 bases, leaving 6 bases of the junction unmatched. In nucleotides, the CDR3 is TGTGCCAGCAGCTTACGACTAGCGGGGGCCCTTGAGACCCAGTACTTC. Translating gives CASSLRLAGALETQYF.

In this sample, this clonotype turned up a few times. The chain couples TRBV20-1 to TRBJ1-4; the D is unclear. V lost 1 base, J lost 5 bases, and 2 bases lay in between. The germline V gene encodes CDR1 DFQATT and CDR2 SNEGSKA (reference sequence). The CDR3 runs 11 residues. CDR3 sequence (DNA): TGCAGTGCTAGAGGGAATGAAAAACTGTTTTTT. It is translated as CSARGNEKLFF.

This clonotype has only a few counts. The CDR3 DNA is TGTGCCAGCAGTTCACTAGCGGGATTCTACAATGAGCAGTTCTTC. Amino acid sequence: CASSSLAGFYNEQFF. The chain has TRBV28 and TRBJ2-1; 10 nucleotides line up with TRBD2. The CDR3 is 15 residues long. J was trimmed by 3 bases and V by 4 bases; bases with no gene match: 3. From germline, CDR1 is MDHEN and CDR2 SYDVKM.

There are many counts of this clonotype. This chain joins TRBV29-1 and TRBJ1-4; D is perhaps TRBD1 (6 bases). Germline lookup yields CDR1 SQVTM and CDR2 ANQGSEA. This CDR3 region has 13 residues. The V and J ends lost 7 bases and 4 bases respectively, with 13 bases between them. This CDR3 reads CSAGDNFNEKLFF. The DNA of the CDR3 is TGCAGCGCCGGGGACAACTTTAATGAAAAACTGTTTTTT.

This clonotype showed up just a few times. This chain joins TRBV3-1 and TRBJ1-2; D may be TRBD1 (6 bases). There are 14 residues in the CDR3. The V end was cut by 11 bases, the J end by 3 bases, with 19 bases between. Germline V gene data show CDR1 as LGHDT and CDR2 as YNNKEL (reference sequence). The CDR3 here is CASGPAGHDYGYTF. CDR3 nucleotide sequence: TGTGCCTCCGGCCCGGCGGGACACGACTATGGCTACACCTTC.

This clonotype turned up a few times. CDR3 DNA sequence: TGCAGTGCAAACCTCGCGGGGGGCAACGAGCAGTACTTC. Its protein is CSANLAGGNEQYF. The chain has TRBV20-1 and TRBJ2-7; 8 positions agree with TRBD2. The CDR3 loop spans 13 amino acids. Germline CDR1 DFQATT, CDR2 SNEGSKA (reference sequence). The J segment lost 5 bases and the V segment lost 6 bases, leaving 9 bases of the junction unmatched.

The V call is TRBV15, the J call TRBJ2-2; D remains unclear. The CDR3 extends over 16 amino acids. Germline loops: CDR1 LNHNV, CDR2 YYDKDF (reference sequence). V lost 1 base to trimming and J lost 5 bases, with 14 bases between them. The DNA of the CDR3 is TGTGCCACCAGCAGAGGAGGATCGGCCCGGACCGGGGAGCTGTTTTTT. This sequence encodes CATSRGGSARTGELFF.

This clonotype was counted many times. The chain employs TRBV11-2 and TRBJ2-1; a weak D match, TRBD1 (6 bases). With 5 bases removed from V and 4 bases from J, the gap between germline ends came to 15 bases. This CDR3 region has 15 residues. CDR1 is SGHAT and CDR2 is FQNNGV in the germline V gene. In DNA form, the CDR3 reads TGTGCCAGCAGCGCGCTGGGGGCCCAGTACAATGAGCAGTTCTTC. Amino acid sequence: CASSALGAQYNEQFF. Supplemented by reference TRBV11-2 and TRBJ2-1, the full variable domain reads EAGVAQSPRYKIIEKRQSVAFWCNPISGHATLYWYQQILGQGPKLLIQFQNNGVVDDSQLPKDRFSAERLKGVDSTLKIQPAKLEDSAVYLCASSALGAQYNEQFFGPGTRLTVL.

The chain employs TRBV7-8 and TRBJ1-1; D is undetermined. V gave up 1 base and J gave up 2 bases, with 8 bases separating them. Germline V gene sequence: CDR1 SGHVS, CDR2 FQNEAQ. This CDR3 contains 14 residues. As DNA, the CDR3 is TGTGCCAGCAGCTTAGGTGGGGATAACACTGAAGCTTTCTTT. Translating gives CASSLGGDNTEAFF.

This clonotype has a handful of counts. CDR3 loop: CASSLSSSLRGSPLHF. The CDR3 DNA follows: TGTGCCAGCAGTTTAAGTTCGAGTCTAAGAGGTTCACCCCTCCACTTT. The genes are TRBV28 and TRBJ1-6; no clear D gene. CDR1 and CDR2 (germline): MDHEN, SYDVKM. This CDR3 has 16 residues. V was shortened by 2 bases and J by 9 bases, with 17 bases between the two germline ends.

This clonotype was counted between two and nine times. The CDR3: CASSQDPRGRQGTETQYF. In DNA, the CDR3 is TGCGCCAGCAGCCAAGATCCTAGAGGTCGACAGGGGACCGAGACCCAGTACTTC. J is TRBJ2-5 and V is TRBV4-3; 8 positions agree with TRBD1. The V and J ends lost 0 bases and 5 bases, in that order; junction bases with no gene match: 14. Germline V CDR1 and CDR2: LGHNA, YSLEER. The CDR3 has 18 amino acids.

This clonotype has ten or more counts. This chain links TRBV10-3 with TRBJ2-3, with TRBD2 identical over 8 bases. This CDR3 is 17 amino acids long. CDR1 is ENHRY and CDR2 is SYGVKD in the germline V gene. V trimming: 0 bases; J trimming: 0 bases; junction bases outside the gene matches: 5. The CDR3 DNA reads as TGTGCCATCAGTGAGTCAGGGAGCGGGGGAAGCACAGATACGCAGTATTTT. Protein product: CAISESGSGGSTDTQYF.

V gene TRBV7-3 combines with J gene TRBJ2-3; TRBD2 might be the D (6 bases). The germline V and J ends were trimmed by 5 bases and 0 bases, with 12 bases remaining between them. The CDR3 totals 15 residues. CDR1 is SGHTA, CDR2 FQGTGA, per germline. The CDR3 nucleotides are TGTGCCAGCAGCCTCCTAGCGTCTAGCACAGATACGCAGTATTTT. Its translation is CASSLLASSTDTQYF.

This chain connects TRBV11-2 to TRBJ2-2; weak D call: TRBD1 (6 bases). CDR1 is SGHAT, CDR2 FQNNGV, per germline. There are 15 residues in the CDR3. Trimming left V 5 bases short and J 4 bases short, with 14 bases between. CDR3 in amino acids: CASSQDRFPTGELFF. CDR3 nucleotides: TGTGCCAGCAGCCAAGACAGGTTTCCCACCGGGGAGCTGTTTTTT.

The rearrangement uses TRBV29-1 and TRBJ2-1, with D perhaps given as TRBD1 or TRBD2 (5 bases each). The CDR3 sequence is 14 residues long. The germline CDR1 and CDR2 sequences are SQVTM and ANQGSEA. The V and J ends lost 4 bases and 8 bases respectively, with 18 bases between them. The CDR3 protein is CSVADFSGDDEQFF. CDR3 in DNA: TGCAGCGTTGCGGACTTTTCCGGGGACGATGAGCAGTTCTTC.

J is TRBJ2-7 and V is TRBV6-5, with 7 nucleotides matching TRBD2. V lost 2 bases to trimming and J lost 3 bases; unmatched junction nucleotides: 7. The CDR3 totals 15 residues. Germline loops: CDR1 MNHEY, CDR2 SVGAGI. The CDR3 protein is CASSYRQRGDYEQYF. CDR3 nucleotides: TGTGCCAGCAGTTACAGGCAGCGGGGTGACTACGAGCAGTACTTC.

This sequence joins TRBV5-1 and TRBJ2-2; TRBD1 aligns across 7 bases. The CDR3 loop spans 15 amino acids. V lost 4 bases and J lost 4; bases outside the gene matches: 7. Germline V gene data show CDR1 as SGHRS and CDR2 as YFSETQ. Here the CDR3 reads CASSHGTVSTGELFF. The CDR3 DNA reads as TGCGCCAGCAGCCACGGGACAGTTAGCACCGGGGAGCTGTTTTTT.

The V call is TRBV18, the J call TRBJ1-5, with 9 nucleotides matching TRBD1. The germline V gene has CDR1 KGHSH and CDR2 LQKENI. The V gene end was trimmed by 6 bases and the J gene end by 1 base; junction bases not matched to a gene: 4. The CDR3 totals 15 residues. CDR3 in amino acids: CASSGTGSSNQPQHF. The CDR3 DNA reads TGTGCCAGCTCGGGGACAGGGTCGAGCAATCAGCCCCAGCATTTT.

The gene calls are TRBV28 and TRBJ1-6, with TRBD1 as a possible D gene (5 bases). CDR1 MDHEN and CDR2 SYDVKM come from the germline V gene. CDR3 length: 16 residues. V was shortened by 0 bases and J by 9 bases, with 15 bases between the two germline ends. The CDR3 region has the DNA TGTGCCAGCAGTTTATGGGTGGCCAGGGAGGGTTCACCCCTCCACTTT. Encoded protein: CASSLWVAREGSPLHF.

Ten or more counts support this clonotype. V is TRBV28 and J is TRBJ2-7, with 8 positions matching TRBD2. Germline CDR1 MDHEN, CDR2 SYDVKM. With V trimmed by 3 bases and J by 3 bases, 10 bases remained unmatched. This CDR3 contains 16 residues. CDR3 DNA: TGTGCCAGCAGTTTTTCTGCTAGCGGGTTACTCTACGAGCAGTACTTC. Protein sequence: CASSFSASGLLYEQYF.